This T cell receptor beta chain emerged from a study of graft-versus-host responses after intestinal transplantation. Study at large: Multivisceral, liver-intestinal, or isolated intestinal grafts went to recipients. The study gave all recipients anti-thymocyte globulin induction, then tacrolimus and steroids for 2 to 3 years. The study, taken as a whole, reports: Elevated graft-versus-host to host-versus-graft clonal ratios in allografts were recorded for patients with graft-donor T cell macrochimerism. Declines in HvG clones occurring early post-transplant were associated with peak circulating GvH clone levels.

CDR3 length: 16 amino acids. Germline values: CDR1 SQVTM, CDR2 ANQGSEA. With 6 bases removed from V and 1 base from J, the gap between germline ends came to 21 bases. A note on this clone: What it binds is not known.

TCRdb keeps only in-frame clones here, not all; method: immunoSEQ multiplex PCR. The sample has about 88,000 clones, 75% to 95% seen once. The TCR was taken from a human donor who was the organ donor for an intestinal transplant. V and J are TRBV29-1 and TRBJ1-1; tentative D call: TRBD1 (5 bases). Sequencing was performed on unstimulated CD4+ T cells sorted from spleen or lymph node cells, taken before transplant. CDR3 protein: CSVAPLLRRGNTEAFF. CDR3 nucleotides: TGCAGCGTCGCCCCCCTCTTGCGGAGGGGGAACACTGAAGCTTTCTTT. The variable domain in full, completed from reference TRBV29-1 and TRBJ1-1, reads SAVISQKPSRDICQRGTSLTIQCQVDSQVTMMFWYRQQPGQSLTLIATANQGSEATYESGFVIDKFPISRPNLTFSTLTVSNMSPEDSSIYLCSVAPLLRRGNTEAFFGQGTRLTVV.